This T cell receptor beta chain was documented in a study of radiotherapy plus CTLA-4 blockade in lung cancer. Trimming pared 4 bases from V and 2 bases from J, leaving 17 bases between. CDR3 length: 16 residues. From germline, CDR1 is SNHLY and CDR2 FYNNEI. The study treated chemo-refractory metastatic non-small-cell lung cancer patients with focal radiation plus ipilimumab CTLA-4 blockade. Produced via immunoSEQ multiplex PCR; TCRdb's table is partial and in-frame only. The repertoire includes 80,000 to 95,000 clones, roughly four fifths of them detected once, and more than 0.65% sits in the top ten. Concerning this clone: What it binds is not known.

Whole-study results and caveats: Some TCR clones had been derived from tumors. These clones expanded in peripheral blood after radiotherapy plus ipilimumab.

The clonotype originates from a human donor with non-small cell lung cancer who had stable disease on radiotherapy plus ipilimumab. The V call is TRBV2, the J call TRBJ2-5, with D perhaps matching TRBD2 (6 bases). The sample here was peripheral blood, taken from a patient treated with radiotherapy plus ipilimumab. The CDR3 spells CASSGGTSSPQETQYF. The DNA for the CDR3 is TGTGCCAGCAGTGGCGGGACCTCAAGTCCACAAGAGACCCAGTACTTC.